Listed below are T cell receptor beta chains from one sample, sequenced in a study of T cells expressing NK-cell markers. TCRdb processed the 5' RACE reads again and assigns one entry to each CDR3 protein, with no DNA. The sample includes over 200,000 distinct CDR3 sequences. The sample comprised blood T cells: a sorted CD56 or NKG2C T cell subset, CD4+ or CD8+ T cells, or bulk PBMC T cells (not recorded which). These TCRs come from a young man in good health. CDR3s include the opening cysteine and the closing phenylalanine or tryptophan. Fields, in order: J gene, V gene, CDR3 protein.

>TRBJ1-1|TRBV6-1
CATSLRQGGTPEAFF
>TRBJ2-1|TRBV10-1
CASSATVRAQFF
>TRBJ2-7|TRBV15
CATSGGGLYEQYF
>TRBJ2-1|TRBV20-1
CSATAGTSFYNEQFF
>TRBJ2-3|TRBV6-1
CASREGQPLSTDTQYF
>TRBJ1-2|TRBV7-2
CASSPTGVPNYGYTF
>TRBJ2-1|TRBV14
CASSQGRTSGKRQFF
>TRBJ1-2|TRBV25-1
CASSEPGSNYGYTF
>TRBJ2-5|TRBV6-2/TRBV6-3
CASSYSMGQETQYF
>TRBJ2-1|TRBV5-6
CASSSGTGVINEQFF
>TRBJ2-1|TRBV27
CASSFRGVSYNEQFF
>TRBJ2-7|TRBV20-1
CSARGLAGGPSYEQYF
>TRBJ1-2|TRBV12-3/TRBV12-4
CASSFGTAYGYTF
>TRBJ2-3|TRBV12-3/TRBV12-4
CASSLAGGQGTDTQYF
>TRBJ2-5|TRBV29-1
CSVTWDRGQAETQYF
>TRBJ2-2|TRBV5-4
CASSNGLAGAGGAGELFF
>TRBJ2-7|TRBV20-1
CSAARTGSTYEQYF
>TRBJ2-3|TRBV29-1
CSGFAGASAQYF
>TRBJ1-1|TRBV20-1
CSARVAGAEAFF
>TRBJ2-7|TRBV2
CASSPSRGLAIEEQYF
>TRBJ2-1|TRBV20-1
CSAAWDRGYNEQFF
>TRBJ2-2|TRBV6-1
CASSRNTGGRGNTGELFF
>TRBJ2-4|TRBV7-6
CASSATLRLAKNIQYF
>TRBJ2-1|TRBV18
CASSAGTGTYNEQFF
>TRBJ2-5|TRBV6-5
CASSYLAGGETQYF
>TRBJ1-3|TRBV12-3/TRBV12-4
CASSYQSGNTIYF
>TRBJ2-3|TRBV18
CASSGGNEKADTQYF
>TRBJ2-1|TRBV29-1
CSVDRGPGAFANEQFF
>TRBJ2-7|TRBV19
CASRSSGSYEQYF
>TRBJ1-5|TRBV7-2
CASTSQRGTNQPQHF
>TRBJ1-4|TRBV20-1
CSARAGTDEKLFF
>TRBJ2-1|TRBV5-5
CASSLVDYPVGEQFF
>TRBJ2-1|TRBV24-1
CATSDRHAVEQFF
>TRBJ2-7|TRBV10-3
CASGGQDQRSEQYF
>TRBJ2-3|TRBV5-1
CASSITPGQGTQYF
>TRBJ1-5|TRBV4-2
CASSQIGQGDNQPQHF
>TRBJ2-6|TRBV12-3/TRBV12-4
CASSRSGVGANVLTF
>TRBJ2-1|TRBV12-3/TRBV12-4
CASSFGSGSRFF
>TRBJ2-1|TRBV7-2
CASSLVAGGVNEQFF
>TRBJ1-4|TRBV12-3/TRBV12-4
CASSLGAREKLFF
>TRBJ1-2|TRBV20-1
CSARSGALNYGYTF
>TRBJ1-2|TRBV12-3/TRBV12-4
CASRLTGDYGYTF
>TRBJ2-1|TRBV11-3
CASSYQDQYNEQFF
>TRBJ1-1|TRBV20-1
CSARRGQGTNTEAFF
>TRBJ2-2|TRBV12-3/TRBV12-4
CASSHEGPELFF
>TRBJ2-3|TRBV6-5
CASSYSGLERDTQYF
>TRBJ1-5|TRBV19
CASSIDDAPRGNQPQHF
>TRBJ2-1|TRBV5-4
CASSSTSGSTYNEQFF
>TRBJ2-1|TRBV10-3
CAIDAGGPRRGNEQFF
>TRBJ2-7|TRBV4-3
CASSLGEHYEQYF
>TRBJ2-1|TRBV28
CASTPTPLGEQFF
>TRBJ2-2|TRBV7-6
CASSLAVSVGPGELFF
>TRBJ1-6|TRBV6-5
CASNSRTGGNSPLHF
>TRBJ2-1|TRBV23-1
CASSINRVSYNEQFF
>TRBJ2-1|TRBV28
CASSSTGTGGGGQFF
>TRBJ2-7|TRBV5-6
CASSLQRTSGIYEQYF
>TRBJ1-5|TRBV19
CASINSGNSGPQHF
>TRBJ2-5|TRBV15
CATSRLQGPQETQYF
>TRBJ1-3|TRBV5-6
CASSRLDRVPLISGNTIYF